This entry lists 10 T cell receptor beta chains sequenced from one sample in a study of blood T cell repertoires in COVID-19. Sequenced by immunoSEQ multiplex PCR; TCRdb stores in-frame clones only, minus some. The sample includes more than 250,000 clones, 80% to 90% seen only once; the top ten take around 2.2%. Sequencing was carried out using PBMCs or T cells enriched from blood (not recorded which). All receptors derive from a man aged 25-40 years who had recovered from COVID-19.

The chain employs TRBV5-5 and TRBJ1-1; no definite D call. The CDR3 has 13 residues. The germline V gene has CDR1 SGHKS and CDR2 YYEKEE (reference sequence). V was shortened by 0 bases and J by 3 bases, with 6 bases between the two germline ends. CDR3 coding DNA: TGTGCCAGCAGCTTGGGAACACACACTGAAGCTTTCTTT. It translates to CASSLGTHTEAFF.

J is TRBJ1-1 and V is TRBV7-9; 9 bases are shared with TRBD1. This CDR3 region has 19 residues. After removal of 5 bases from V and 1 base from J, the junction contained 17 bases not matched to a gene. CDR1 and CDR2 (germline): SEHNR, FQNEAQ (reference sequence). CDR3 in DNA: TGTGCCAGCAGCCCCAGACCTGGGACAGGGACGTTAAGGAACACTGAAGCTTTCTTT. Its protein product is CASSPRPGTGTLRNTEAFF.

The chain couples TRBV5-1 to TRBJ2-1; TRBD2 agrees at 9 bases. V lost 1 base, J lost 8 bases, and 10 bases stayed unmatched. Germline V lookup: CDR1 SGHRS, CDR2 YFSETQ. This CDR3 has 16 amino acids. CDR3 loop: CASSLMPSGVSDEQFF. CDR3 coding DNA: TGCGCCAGCAGCTTGATGCCTAGCGGGGTGAGCGATGAGCAGTTCTTC. The full variable domain, with the rest looked up from reference TRBV5-1 and TRBJ2-1, is KAGVTQTPRYLIKTRGQQVTLSCSPISGHRSVSWYQQTPGQGLQFLFEYFSETQRNKGNFPGRFSGRQFSNSRSEMNVSTLELGDSALYLCASSLMPSGVSDEQFFGPGTRLTVL.

V usage is TRBV9 and J usage is TRBJ2-3; 7 nucleotides align to TRBD2. This CDR3 is 16 amino acids long. Germline loops: CDR1 SGDLS, CDR2 YYNGEE. V lost 4 bases, J lost 2 bases, and 10 bases stayed unmatched. The CDR3 here is CASSLRGGSTTDTQYF. CDR3 sequence (DNA): TGTGCCAGCAGCCTGCGGGGAGGGTCTACCACAGATACGCAGTATTTT.

This clone was picked up a small number of times. V and J are TRBV9 and TRBJ1-4; 9 bases match TRBD1. Trimming removed 4 bases from V and 5 bases from J; junction bases left unmatched: 3. The CDR3 runs 14 residues. Germline CDR1 and CDR2: SGDLS and YYNGEE. CDR3 amino acids: CASSLGQGNEKLFF. The CDR3 coding sequence is TGTGCCAGCAGCCTCGGACAGGGGAATGAAAAACTGTTTTTT.

The rearrangement joins TRBV5-4 to TRBJ1-6, with TRBD1 matching over 7 bases. This CDR3 has 13 residues. Unmatched junction bases numbered 6, after V lost 6 bases and J lost 9 bases. In germline, CDR1 is SGHNT, CDR2 YYREEE (reference sequence). The CDR3 nucleotides are TGTGCCAGCACCACAGGGGTTAGTTCACCCCTCCACTTT. Amino acids: CASTTGVSSPLHF.

The chain recombines TRBV5-1 with TRBJ2-1, with 8 nucleotides matching TRBD1. The CDR3 runs 15 residues. V shed 5 bases, J shed 0 bases, and the junction held 4 bases outside the gene matches. Germline V gene sequence: CDR1 SGHRS, CDR2 YFSETQ. In nucleotides, the CDR3 is TGCGCCAGCAGTATACAGGGGGTCTCCTACAATGAGCAGTTCTTC. Its protein is CASSIQGVSYNEQFF.

This CDR3 reads CASSPTTNTEAFF. The CDR3 bases are TGTGCCAGCTCACCAACTACGAACACTGAAGCTTTCTTT. The chain has TRBV18 and TRBJ1-1, with unresolved D. Trimming stripped 2 bases from V and 1 base from J, with 5 bases between. This CDR3 comprises 13 residues. Germline CDR1 and CDR2: KGHSH and LQKENI.

This chain connects TRBV3-1 (or the pseudogene TRBV3-2) to TRBJ1-2, with 10 bases matching TRBD1. V trimming: 4 bases; J trimming: 1 base; junction bases outside the gene matches: 9. Germline CDR1 and CDR2: LGHDT and YNNKEL (reference sequence). This CDR3 contains 17 residues. The CDR3 spells CASSPRGTGVNNYGYTF. CDR3 nucleotides: TGTGCCAGCAGCCCTCGTGGGACAGGGGTGAATAACTATGGCTACACCTTC.

V and J are TRBV7-8 and TRBJ2-3, with 11 bases identical to TRBD2. The germline V gene has CDR1 SGHVS and CDR2 FQNEAQ. V shed 5 bases, J shed 0 bases, and the junction held 4 bases outside the gene matches. This CDR3 spans 16 amino acids. In nucleotides, the CDR3 is TGTGCCAGCAGCCCCAGGACTAGCGGGAGCACAGATACGCAGTATTTT. Residues: CASSPRTSGSTDTQYF.